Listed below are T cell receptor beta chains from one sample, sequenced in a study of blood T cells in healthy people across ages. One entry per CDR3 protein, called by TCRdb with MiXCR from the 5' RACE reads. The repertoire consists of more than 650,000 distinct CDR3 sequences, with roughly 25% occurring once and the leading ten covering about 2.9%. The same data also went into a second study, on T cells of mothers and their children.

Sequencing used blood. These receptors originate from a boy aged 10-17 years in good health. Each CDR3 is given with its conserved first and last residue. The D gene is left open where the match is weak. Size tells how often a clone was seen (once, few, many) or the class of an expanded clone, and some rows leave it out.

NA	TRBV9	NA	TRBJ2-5	CASSVATAVPKRGETQYF	TGTGCCAGCAGCGTAGCTACGGCCGTACCTAAGAGGGGAGAGACCCAGTACTTC
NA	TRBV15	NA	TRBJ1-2	CATRTGTANYGYTF	TGTGCCACCAGAACCGGGACGGCTAACTATGGCTACACCTTC
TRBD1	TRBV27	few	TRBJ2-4	CASSSRTGRGIQYF	TGTGCCAGCAGTTCCCGGACAGGGCGAGGCATTCAGTACTTC
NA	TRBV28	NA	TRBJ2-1	CASRTVSSYNEQFF	TGTGCCAGCAGGACGGTCAGCTCCTACAATGAGCAGTTCTTC
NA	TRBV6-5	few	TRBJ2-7	CASSYSTAGYEQYF	TGTGCCAGCAGTTACTCGACGGCGGGATACGAGCAGTACTTC
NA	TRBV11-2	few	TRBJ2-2	CASSPGTGTGELFF	TGTGCCAGCAGCCCCGGGACGGGCACCGGGGAGCTGTTTTTT
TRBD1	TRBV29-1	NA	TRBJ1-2	CSVEEVGTGLNYGYTF	TGCAGCGTTGAAGAAGTAGGGACAGGGCTTAACTATGGCTACACCTTC
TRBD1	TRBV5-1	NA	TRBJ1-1	CASGLQGADTEAFF	TGCGCCAGCGGGCTCCAGGGGGCGGACACTGAAGCTTTCTTT
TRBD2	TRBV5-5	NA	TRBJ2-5	CASSERTSGGAEVETQYF	TGTGCCAGCAGCGAAAGGACTAGCGGGGGGGCCGAGGTAGAGACCCAGTACTTC
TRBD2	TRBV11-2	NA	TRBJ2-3	CASSSAGAGSDTQYF	TGTGCCAGCAGCTCGGCGGGAGCGGGCTCAGATACGCAGTATTTT
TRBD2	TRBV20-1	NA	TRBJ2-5	CSARAGTSGGSIQETQYF	TGCAGTGCTAGAGCGGGGACTAGCGGAGGATCCATTCAAGAGACCCAGTACTTC
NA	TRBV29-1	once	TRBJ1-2	CSVEGYRRDGYTF	TGCAGCGTTGAAGGCTACAGGAGAGATGGCTACACCTTC
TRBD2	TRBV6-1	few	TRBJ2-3	CASSGGTSGGGADTQYF	TGTGCCAGCAGTGGCGGGACTAGCGGGGGAGGAGCAGATACACAGTATTTT
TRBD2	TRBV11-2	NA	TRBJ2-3	CASSSREAGGQYF	TGTGCCAGCAGCTCCCGGGAAGCGGGGGGGCAGTATTTT
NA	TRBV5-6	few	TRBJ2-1	CASSLDIYNEQFF	TGTGCCAGCAGCTTGGACATATACAATGAGCAGTTCTTC
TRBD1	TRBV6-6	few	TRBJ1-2	CASIYPTGNYGYTF	TGTGCCAGCATTTACCCGACAGGGAACTATGGCTACACCTTC
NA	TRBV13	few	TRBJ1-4	CASSFGRSNEKLFF	TGTGCCAGCAGCTTCGGACGAAGTAATGAAAAACTGTTTTTT
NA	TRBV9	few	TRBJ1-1	CASSVAVSPANTEAFF	TGTGCCAGCAGCGTAGCGGTCAGCCCCGCGAACACTGAAGCTTTCTTT
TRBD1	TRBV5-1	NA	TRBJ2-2	CASSQWTGQNTGELFF	TGCGCCAGCAGCCAATGGACAGGGCAGAACACCGGGGAGCTGTTTTTT
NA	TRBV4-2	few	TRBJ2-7	CASSQDIRAGSYEQYF	TGTGCCAGCAGCCAAGATATCCGGGCCGGCTCATACGAGCAGTACTTC
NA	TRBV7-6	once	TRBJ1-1	CASSEKRGDGTEAFF	TGTGCCAGCAGCGAGAAACGGGGGGATGGCACTGAAGCTTTCTTT
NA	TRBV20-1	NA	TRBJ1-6	CSAGASSLHF	TGCAGTGCTGGGGCTTCATCCCTCCACTTT
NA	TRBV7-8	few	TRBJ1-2	CASSLVRTRGSYGYTF	TGTGCCAGCAGCCTAGTTCGGACGAGGGGATCCTATGGCTACACCTTC
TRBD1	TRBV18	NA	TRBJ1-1	CASSQLDGQGGVAFF	TGTGCCAGCTCACAACTAGACGGACAGGGAGGAGTGGCTTTCTTT
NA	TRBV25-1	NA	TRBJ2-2	CASSDGRDLTGELFF	TGTGCCAGCAGTGACGGACGAGACCTCACCGGGGAGCTGTTTTTT
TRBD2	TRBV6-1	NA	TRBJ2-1	CASRDSGGRPYNEQFF	TGTGCCAGCAGGGATAGCGGGGGCCGCCCCTACAATGAGCAGTTCTTC
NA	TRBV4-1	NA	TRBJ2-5	CASSQGPGRYQETQYF	TGCGCCAGCAGCCAAGGCCCAGGGAGGTACCAAGAGACCCAGTACTTC
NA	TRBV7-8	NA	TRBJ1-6	CASSPRTPPNSPLHF	TGTGCCAGCAGCCCCCGGACGCCACCTAATTCACCCCTCCACTTT
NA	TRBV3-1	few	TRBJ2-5	CASSQGTYQETQYF	TGTGCCAGCAGCCAAGGAACATACCAAGAGACCCAGTACTTC
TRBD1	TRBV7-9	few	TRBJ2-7	CASSPTDRLDEQYF	TGTGCCAGCAGCCCGACGGACAGGCTGGACGAGCAGTACTTC
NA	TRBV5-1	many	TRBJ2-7	CASSPLGSYEQYF	TGCGCCAGCAGCCCACTGGGGTCCTACGAGCAGTACTTC
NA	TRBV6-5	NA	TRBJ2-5	CASSDSGRLGGETQYF	TGTGCCAGCAGTGACTCCGGACGGTTAGGAGGGGAGACCCAGTACTTC
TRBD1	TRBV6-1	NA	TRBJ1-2	CASSPNSGGRYGYTF	TGTGCCAGCAGCCCGAATTCAGGGGGGAGGTATGGCTACACCTTC
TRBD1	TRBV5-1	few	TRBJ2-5	CASSFRGQTIETQYF	TGCGCCAGCAGCTTCCGGGGACAGACAATAGAGACCCAGTACTTC
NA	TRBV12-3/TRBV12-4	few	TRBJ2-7	CASSLSLARQYF	TGTGCCAGCAGTTTATCCCTAGCGAGGCAGTACTTC
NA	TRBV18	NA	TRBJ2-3	CASSPPNAGSTDTQYF	TGTGCCAGCTCACCACCAAACGCAGGGAGCACAGATACGCAGTATTTT
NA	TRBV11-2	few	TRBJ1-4	CASSLGQSRKKLFF	TGTGCCAGCAGCTTAGGGCAGTCGCGAAAAAAACTGTTTTTT
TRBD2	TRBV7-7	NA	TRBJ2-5	CASSLALSGGRETQYF	TGTGCCAGCAGCTTAGCGCTAAGCGGGGGGAGAGAGACCCAGTACTTC
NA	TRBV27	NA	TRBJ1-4	CASSFRRGVNEKLFF	TGTGCCAGCAGTTTCCGACGGGGCGTTAATGAAAAACTGTTTTTT
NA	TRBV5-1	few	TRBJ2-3	CASSLEPTGTDTQYF	TGCGCCAGCAGCTTGGAGCCAACCGGGACGGATACGCAGTATTTT
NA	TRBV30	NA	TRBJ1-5	CAWGPQGINQPQHF	TGTGCCTGGGGCCCCCAGGGGATCAATCAGCCCCAGCATTTT
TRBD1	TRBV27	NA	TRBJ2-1	CASTDTAGGFVNEQFF	TGTGCCAGCACCGATACCGCAGGGGGCTTTGTAAATGAGCAGTTCTTC
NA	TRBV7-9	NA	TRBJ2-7	CASSTEVPYEQYF	TGTGCCAGCAGCACGGAAGTCCCGTACGAGCAGTACTTC
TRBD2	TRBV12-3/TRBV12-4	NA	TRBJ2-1	CASSMGQGVGTSGRADNEQFF	TGTGCCAGCAGTATGGGACAGGGGGTAGGGACTAGCGGGAGGGCCGACAATGAGCAGTTCTTC
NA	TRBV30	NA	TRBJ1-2	CAWSATIHGYGYTF	TGTGCCTGGAGTGCAACGATCCATGGGTATGGCTACACCTTC
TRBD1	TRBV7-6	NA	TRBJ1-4	CASSKKGQGKPNEKLFF	TGTGCCAGCAGCAAAAAGGGACAGGGAAAACCTAATGAAAAACTGTTTTTT
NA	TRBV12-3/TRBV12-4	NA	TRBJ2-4	CASSYRVEAKNIQYF	TGTGCCAGCAGTTACAGGGTAGAGGCCAAAAACATTCAGTACTTC
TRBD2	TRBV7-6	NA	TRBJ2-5	CASSLDGAGVYQETQYF	TGTGCCAGCAGCTTAGACGGAGCGGGGGTGTACCAAGAGACCCAGTACTTC
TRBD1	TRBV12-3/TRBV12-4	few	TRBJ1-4	CASSGTGSTEKLFF	TGTGCCAGCAGCGGGACAGGTTCTACTGAAAAACTGTTTTTT
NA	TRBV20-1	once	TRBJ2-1	CSARESRGYNEQFF	TGCAGTGCTAGAGAGTCGAGGGGGTACAATGAGCAGTTCTTC
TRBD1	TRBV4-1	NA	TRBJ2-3	CASSQEGTVTDTQYF	TGCGCCAGCAGCCAAGAAGGGACAGTCACAGATACGCAGTATTTT
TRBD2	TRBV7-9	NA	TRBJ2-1	CASSSLPGLAGGQGEQFF	TGTGCCAGCAGCTCGCTACCGGGACTAGCGGGGGGGCAAGGTGAGCAGTTCTTC
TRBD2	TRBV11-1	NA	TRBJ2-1	CASSFPSGGGEQFF	TGTGCCAGCAGCTTCCCTAGCGGGGGGGGTGAGCAGTTCTTC
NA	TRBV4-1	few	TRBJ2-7	CASSLQGDYVDEQYF	TGCGCCAGCAGCTTACAGGGAGATTATGTTGACGAGCAGTACTTC